This TCR beta chain comes out of a study of radiation and T cells in renal cell carcinoma. Across the whole study: Nephrectomy followed 15 Gy stereotactic body radiation by 4 weeks.

Stated time point: blood 2 weeks post-SBRT. Stated treatment: 15 Gy SBRT to primary tumor, nephrectomy 4 weeks later. Clear cell pathology was present in this patient's renal cell carcinoma. Of note for this clone: Its antigen is unknown.

The length of the CDR3 is 16 residues. Per the germline V gene, CDR1 is SGHRS and CDR2 is YFSETQ. Trimming removed 1 base at V and 2 bases at J, with 13 bases between. Study conclusions and caveats: Without pretreatment biopsies, baseline tumor clonotype presence was undetermined.

Using immunoSEQ multiplex PCR, the repertoire was profiled, and TCRdb retains in-frame clones only, with some absent. The sample has under 150,000 clones, 75% to 85% seen once. V is TRBV5-1 and J is TRBJ1-5, with a weak D call TRBD1 (6 bases). The TCR was taken from a woman aged 55-70 years with renal cell carcinoma. This specimen was blood, taken from a patient whose treatment included radiotherapy and nephrectomy. CDR3 sequence reads: CASSLSSGAGNQPQHF. The CDR3 nucleotides read TGCGCCAGCAGCTTGTCATCGGGGGCTGGCAATCAGCCCCAGCATTTT. Looking up the rest from reference TRBV5-1 and TRBJ1-5 gives the full variable domain: KAGVTQTPRYLIKTRGQQVTLSCSPISGHRSVSWYQQTPGQGLQFLFEYFSETQRNKGNFPGRFSGRQFSNSRSEMNVSTLELGDSALYLCASSLSSGAGNQPQHFGDGTRLSIL.